Following are 29 T cell receptor beta chains from one sample sequenced in a study of cytomegalovirus exposure and HLA in healthy donors. The primer mix had 60 Vbeta and 13 Jbeta primers. Repertoires were generated with immunoSEQ multiplex PCR, while TCRdb's copy carries only in-frame clones and drops some. The sample has 130,000 to 150,000 clones; roughly three quarters are singletons. The sample comprised PBMCs. The receptors stem from a woman between 35 and 50 years old in good health and CMV-seropositive.

This chain connects TRBV7-9 to TRBJ2-1, with 10 nucleotides matching TRBD1. J lost 15 bases, V lost 5 bases, and 7 bases had no gene match. From germline, CDR1 is SEHNR and CDR2 FQNEAQ (reference sequence). CDR3 length: 12 residues. CDR3 in DNA: TGTGCCAGCAGCCCTGGGACAGGGGAGGGGTTCTTC. The encoded protein is CASSPGTGEGFF.

The gene calls are TRBV28 and TRBJ1-2; D perhaps matches TRBD1 (5 bases). V was cut by 3 bases and J by 8 bases, with 19 bases left in between. This CDR3 has 15 residues. The germline CDR1 and CDR2 sequences are MDHEN and SYDVKM. This CDR3 is CASSLARVEVNGYTF. The DNA for the CDR3 is TGTGCCAGCAGTTTGGCCAGGGTTGAAGTCAACGGCTACACCTTC.

This rearrangement joins TRBV5-1 to TRBJ2-3; 8 bases are a match to TRBD1. The CDR3 is 15 amino acids. Per the germline V gene, CDR1 is SGHRS and CDR2 is YFSETQ. The trim removed 1 base at V and 4 bases at J, leaving 5 bases unmatched. CDR3 region: CASSLSDRGADTQYF. The CDR3 DNA sequence: TGCGCCAGCAGCTTGAGTGACAGGGGCGCAGATACGCAGTATTTT.

The chain recombines TRBV30 with TRBJ2-7; a weak D match, TRBD2 (7 bases). Germline CDR1 reads GTSNPN; CDR2 reads SVGIG (reference sequence). This CDR3 region has 13 residues. V lost 2 bases, J lost 7 bases, and 15 bases lay in between. The CDR3 is CAWSWRGRGEQYF. The CDR3 DNA sequence: TGTGCCTGGAGTTGGCGGGGGCGGGGAGAGCAGTACTTC.

The chain couples TRBV5-4 to TRBJ2-3; 7 nucleotides agree with TRBD2. The length of the CDR3 is 16 residues. The germline gives CDR1 SGHNT, CDR2 YYREEE (reference sequence). V gave up 2 bases and J gave up 1 base; unmatched junction bases: 7. This chain's CDR3 is CASSFLGGGGTDTQYF. In DNA form, the CDR3 reads TGTGCCAGCAGCTTTTTGGGTGGGGGGGGCACAGATACGCAGTATTTT.

V usage is TRBV10-1 and J usage is TRBJ1-2; 9 bases line up with TRBD1. Looked up from germline, CDR1 is WNHNN and CDR2 is SYGVQD (reference sequence). This CDR3 comprises 18 residues. Trimming cost V 2 bases and J 3 bases; bases outside gene matches: 13. The CDR3 bases are TGCGCCAGCAGTGAGGCCAGAGCGGACAGGGGTTCATACTATGGCTACACCTTC. This gives the protein CASSEARADRGSYYGYTF.

The chain uses TRBV6-1 and TRBJ1-2; 10 bases line up with TRBD1. Germline loops: CDR1 MNHNS, CDR2 SASEGT. CDR3 size: 14 residues. Losses at the gene ends were 6 bases for V and 5 bases for J; bases not matched to a gene: 6. The CDR3 loop reads CASRPGQGGYGYTF. The CDR3 DNA follows: TGTGCCAGCAGACCCGGACAGGGGGGATATGGCTACACCTTC.

The rearrangement uses TRBV28 and TRBJ1-5, with 10 bases fitting TRBD1. Per the germline V gene, CDR1 is MDHEN and CDR2 is SYDVKM. The CDR3 sequence is 16 residues long. V was clipped by 5 bases and J by 4 bases; unmatched bases: 8. Written as DNA, the CDR3 is TGTGCCAGCAGTCCTCGACAGGGGGCGAGTAATCAGCCCCAGCATTTT. This codes for CASSPRQGASNQPQHF.

The chain combines TRBV9 with TRBJ2-3; 7 bases map to TRBD2. CDR3 length: 15 residues. Germline CDR1 SGDLS, CDR2 YYNGEE. Trimming removed 5 bases from V and 1 base from J; junction bases left unmatched: 7. The CDR3 region has the DNA TGTGCCAGCAGTCTCGGGGGGTTCGGCACAGATACGCAGTATTTT. It translates to CASSLGGFGTDTQYF.

This chain joins TRBV2 and TRBJ2-1; D is unresolved. The CDR3 has 14 amino acids. Germline CDR1 SNHLY, CDR2 FYNNEI. Trimming shortened V by 3 bases and J by 8 bases, and 14 bases separated the two germline ends. CDR3: CASSDYYPSDEQFF. Here the CDR3 DNA reads TGTGCCAGCAGTGATTACTACCCTTCGGATGAGCAGTTCTTC.

The genes are TRBV9 and TRBJ2-1; TRBD2 matches at 12 bases. Germline trimming cut 7 bases from V and 4 bases from J; bases unmatched to any gene: 6. The CDR3 totals 15 residues. Germline loops: CDR1 SGDLS, CDR2 YYNGEE. The CDR3 sequence is CASAVGTSGYNEQFF. The DNA of the CDR3 is TGTGCCAGCGCGGTTGGGACTAGCGGGTACAATGAGCAGTTCTTC.

The genes are TRBV7-9 and TRBJ1-2; D is ambiguous. Trimming left V 3 bases short and J 7 bases short, with 12 bases between. This CDR3 has 13 amino acids. The germline V gene has CDR1 SEHNR and CDR2 FQNEAQ (reference sequence). The CDR3 bases are TGTGCCAGCAGCTTTTCATACTTAAGTGGCTACACCTTC. Translation: CASSFSYLSGYTF.

J is TRBJ1-1 and V is TRBV5-6; D may be TRBD1 (6 bases). The V end was cut by 3 bases, the J end by 2 bases, with 14 bases between. Germline assignment: CDR1 SGHDT and CDR2 YYEEEE. There are 15 residues in the CDR3. Here the CDR3 reads CASSWGTLTNTEAFF. The CDR3 region has the DNA TGTGCCAGCAGCTGGGGGACACTAACAAACACTGAAGCTTTCTTT.

For this clone: Other DNA sequences within the sample encode an identical CDR3. The CDR3 sequence is CASSPTGGIEAFF. The DNA of the CDR3 is TGTGCCAGCTCACCTACAGGGGGCATAGAAGCTTTCTTT. V and J are TRBV18 and TRBJ1-1, with 9 nucleotides matching TRBD1. The CDR3 has 13 amino acids. V lost 3 bases, J lost 8 bases, and 4 bases stayed unmatched. Germline lookup yields CDR1 KGHSH and CDR2 LQKENI.

The genes are TRBV29-1 and TRBJ2-3; 9 nucleotides match TRBD2. CDR3 length: 13 amino acids. The V gene end was trimmed by 7 bases and the J gene end by 5 bases; junction bases not matched to a gene: 7. The germline V gene encodes CDR1 SQVTM and CDR2 ANQGSEA. DNA for the CDR3: TGCAGCGCCGGCGGGGGGGCCGGAGATACGCAGTATTTT. Protein product: CSAGGGAGDTQYF.

The V gene is TRBV29-1, the J gene TRBJ1-1; the match to TRBD1 covers 7 bases. This CDR3 contains 13 residues. Germline trimming cut 5 bases from V and 2 bases from J; bases unmatched to any gene: 5. Germline-derived CDR1 and CDR2 are SQVTM and ANQGSEA. The DNA of the CDR3 is TGCAGCGTTTGGACAGGTTCAAACACTGAAGCTTTCTTT. It specifies CSVWTGSNTEAFF.

The chain couples TRBV11-1 to TRBJ1-2, with TRBD1 matching over 7 bases. This CDR3 is built from 15 residues. V lost 5 bases to trimming and J lost 2 bases; unmatched junction nucleotides: 8. Germline CDR1 and CDR2: SGHAT and FQDESV (reference sequence). The CDR3 loop is CASSAEGQSNYGYTF. The DNA of the CDR3 is TGTGCCAGCAGCGCGGAGGGACAGAGCAACTATGGCTACACCTTC. The full variable domain, in which reference TRBV11-1 and TRBJ1-2 provide the parts outside the CDR3, is EAEVAQSPRYKITEKSQAVAFWCDPISGHATLYWYRQILGQGPELLVQFQDESVVDDSQLPKDRFSAERLKGVDSTLKIQPAELGDSAMYLCASSAEGQSNYGYTFGSGTRLTVV.

The chain uses TRBV7-9 and TRBJ1-2, with TRBD1 matching 8 bases. This CDR3 spans 16 amino acids. Looked up from germline, CDR1 is SEHNR and CDR2 is FQNEAQ (reference sequence). Trimming cost V 1 base and J 0 bases; bases outside gene matches: 4. Here the CDR3 reads CASSLGGTGSNYGYTF. The CDR3 DNA sequence: TGTGCCAGCAGCTTAGGGGGGACAGGATCTAACTATGGCTACACCTTC.

The rearrangement joins TRBV28 to TRBJ1-2; D uncertain. The germline V gene has CDR1 MDHEN and CDR2 SYDVKM. The V end was cut by 1 base, the J end by 7 bases, with 7 bases between. CDR3 length equals 12 residues. The CDR3 coding sequence is TGTGCCAGCAGTTTATTGGCTGGTGGCTACACCTTC. This gives the protein CASSLLAGGYTF.

The genes are TRBV6-6 and TRBJ1-5, with 8 bases lining up with TRBD1. V lost 6 bases, J lost 6 bases, and 10 bases stayed unmatched. Germline V gene data show CDR1 as MNHNY and CDR2 as SVGAGI (reference sequence). This CDR3 region has 15 residues. CDR3 bases: TGTGCCAGCAGCCTCGACAGGGGAGGAGGTCAGCCCCAGCATTTT. Protein product: CASSLDRGGGQPQHF.

The chain combines TRBV28 with TRBJ1-1; D is undetermined. This CDR3 is built from 12 residues. Looked up from germline, CDR1 is MDHEN and CDR2 is SYDVKM. Trimming stripped 5 bases from V and 8 bases from J, with 12 bases between. This CDR3 reads CASSLEPREAFF. DNA for the CDR3: TGTGCCAGCAGTCTAGAGCCGCGAGAAGCTTTCTTT.

The rearrangement joins TRBV5-5 to TRBJ1-5; 8 nucleotides match TRBD1. Trimming at V came to 0 bases and at J to 2 bases, leaving 4 bases not matched to a gene. CDR1 and CDR2 from the germline V gene are SGHKS and YYEKEE (reference sequence). This CDR3 spans 16 amino acids. The CDR3, as DNA: TGTGCCAGCAGCTTGGCCCCAGGGGGCGGCAATCAGCCCCAGCATTTT. Encoded protein: CASSLAPGGGNQPQHF.

V gene TRBV25-1 combines with J gene TRBJ1-6, with 9 bases identical to TRBD1. The CDR3 contains 13 residues. V trimming: 5 bases; J trimming: 9 bases; junction bases outside the gene matches: 2. The germline CDR1 and CDR2 sequences are MGHDK and SYGVNS. DNA of the CDR3: TGTGCCAGCAGTTACAGGGGGCTTTCACCCCTCCACTTT. Translation: CASSYRGLSPLHF.

This chain joins TRBV7-2 and TRBJ2-2; D is perhaps TRBD2 (6 bases). Trimming shortened V by 5 bases and J by 3 bases, and 16 bases separated the two germline ends. CDR1 SGHTA and CDR2 FQGNSA come from the germline V gene. CDR3 length: 16 amino acids. CDR3 sequence reads: CASSPLAGTHTGELFF. CDR3 DNA sequence: TGTGCCAGCAGCCCCCTCGCGGGGACCCACACCGGGGAGCTGTTTTTT.

The chain uses TRBV6-5 and TRBJ1-5, with D possibly being TRBD1 (6 bases). This CDR3 has 15 amino acids. V shed 5 bases and J shed 0 bases, with 11 bases lying between them. Germline values: CDR1 MNHEY, CDR2 SVGAGI. CDR3 in amino acids: CASSTDSFSNQPQHF. For the CDR3, the DNA is TGTGCCAGCAGTACGGACAGCTTTAGCAATCAGCCCCAGCATTTT.

The gene calls are TRBV19 and TRBJ2-3; the match to TRBD2 covers 8 bases. CDR1 and CDR2 from the germline V gene are LNHDA and SQIVND (reference sequence). CDR3 length: 14 residues. V shed 5 bases, J shed 7 bases, and the junction held 8 bases outside the gene matches. The CDR3 here is CASSPLTSVNTQYF. The CDR3 bases are TGTGCCAGTAGTCCTTTGACTAGCGTTAATACGCAGTATTTT. Based on the CDR3 plus reference TRBV19 and TRBJ2-3, the full variable domain is DGGITQSPKYLFRKEGQNVTLSCEQNLNHDAMYWYRQDPGQGLRLIYYSQIVNDFQKGDIAEGYSVSREKKESFPLTVTSAQKNPTAFYLCASSPLTSVNTQYFGPGTRLTVL.

The rearrangement links TRBV28 to TRBJ2-7, with TRBD1 matching over 10 bases. Germline V lookup: CDR1 MDHEN, CDR2 SYDVKM. This CDR3 is built from 17 residues. Germline trimming cut 5 bases from V and 7 bases from J; bases unmatched to any gene: 17. The CDR3 sequence: CASSLVPGQGTFFEQYF. CDR3 sequence (DNA): TGTGCCAGCAGTCTCGTCCCGGGACAGGGGACCTTTTTTGAGCAGTACTTC.

This clone was seen a handful of times. This chain uses TRBV30 with TRBJ2-2; 7 bases are shared with TRBD2. The CDR3 contains 14 residues. The V segment lost 8 bases and the J segment 1 base; nucleotides outside the gene matches: 7. Per the germline V gene, CDR1 is GTSNPN and CDR2 is SVGIG (reference sequence). The CDR3 loop is CATLLAMNTGELFF. In DNA form, the CDR3 reads TGTGCCACCTTACTAGCGATGAACACCGGGGAGCTGTTTTTT.

The chain carries TRBV9 and TRBJ1-2; maybe TRBD1 (6 bases). The CDR3 covers 14 residues. With 4 bases removed from V and 4 bases from J, the gap between germline ends came to 14 bases. Germline CDR1 reads SGDLS; CDR2 reads YYNGEE. CDR3 amino acids: CASSTGGGPYGYTF. For the CDR3, the DNA is TGTGCCAGCAGCACCGGGGGGGGGCCCTATGGCTACACCTTC.